The next 28 T cell receptor beta chains were all read from a single sample in a study of T cells in severe cutaneous drug reactions. The patients sequenced had a carbamazepine-induced Stevens-Johnson syndrome or toxic epidermal necrolysis reaction. TCR subtype-specific primers in iRepertoire multiplex PCR prepared libraries for bulk and single-cell sequencing. After re-calling the multiplex PCR reads, TCRdb lists one entry per CDR3 protein, DNA absent. This table lists some 5,700 distinct CDR3 sequences. Sequences were obtained from PBMCs. The receptors stem from a human donor with a severe cutaneous adverse drug reaction.

V usage is TRBV4-1 and J usage is TRBJ1-6. The CDR3 runs 16 residues. Germline loops: CDR1 MGHRA, CDR2 YSYEKL. The CDR3: CASSQELGASNSPLHF.

This chain links TRBV28 with TRBJ1-5; TCRdb calls TRBD1, which cannot be checked without DNA. The CDR3 is 18 amino acids. CDR1 MDHEN and CDR2 SYDVKM come from the germline V gene. CDR3 loop: CASTFFPDRAFLNQPQHF.

Measured by frequency, this clonotype is medium-sized. The rearrangement joins TRBV28 to TRBJ2-1; TCRdb picks TRBD2, but there is no DNA to check that call. CDR1 is MDHEN, CDR2 SYDVKM, per germline. The CDR3 extends over 16 amino acids. The CDR3 region is CASLSPGLPGYNEQFF.

By frequency, this clonotype registers medium-sized. The chain combines TRBV27 with TRBJ2-7; the TCRdb call, TRBD2, lacks DNA for checking. Germline lookup yields CDR1 MNHEY and CDR2 SMNVEV (reference sequence). CDR3 length equals 14 residues. The CDR3 loop reads CASSPGTRVNEQYF.

This clonotype is called medium-sized based on its frequency. V and J are TRBV19 and TRBJ1-5; the D gene TCRdb calls, TRBD1, cannot be checked with no DNA. CDR1 and CDR2 from the germline V gene are LNHDA and SQIVND (reference sequence). The CDR3 spans 12 residues. The CDR3 loop is CASSIGWTEKHF.

Considering frequency, this clonotype is medium-sized. V and J are TRBV4-1 and TRBJ2-1. Germline loops: CDR1 MGHRA, CDR2 YSYEKL. This CDR3 has 15 amino acids. The CDR3 loop reads CASSQDLGRYNEQFF.

This clonotype is medium-sized (0.01 to 0.1%) by frequency. This chain joins TRBV6-4 and TRBJ2-3; TCRdb names TRBD2, which stays unverified in the absence of DNA. The CDR3 contains 14 residues. Germline V gives CDR1 MRHNA, CDR2 SNTAGT. CDR3: CASRLAGDTDTQYF.

This chain connects TRBV4-1 to TRBJ1-3; TCRdb reports TRBD1, a call that lacks DNA to check it against. The V gene's germline CDR1 is MGHRA and CDR2 YSYEKL. The CDR3 consists of 18 residues. CDR3 region: CASSQKPATGNSGNTIYF.

This chain links TRBV12-3 or TRBV12-4 with TRBJ1-1; there is no DNA to check the TCRdb D call of TRBD1. CDR3 size: 15 residues. CDR3 region: CATGGTGKSGTEAFF.

This chain connects TRBV9 to TRBJ2-3; the TCRdb call, TRBD2, lacks DNA for checking. CDR3 length equals 14 residues. The germline CDR1 and CDR2 sequences are SGDLS and YYNGEE. This chain's CDR3 is CASSVGGSADTQYF.

This clonotype shows up as medium-sized (0.01 to 0.1%) by frequency. Here the CDR3 reads CASGLAVDYNEQFF. The chain is built from TRBV27 and TRBJ2-1; TCRdb lists TRBD2, though no DNA is available to test this call. The CDR3 runs to 14 residues. Per the germline V gene, CDR1 is MNHEY and CDR2 is SMNVEV (reference sequence).

J is TRBJ2-3 and V is TRBV27; the TRBD2 assignment by TCRdb is unverifiable without DNA. The CDR3 contains 14 residues. Germline V gene sequence: CDR1 MNHEY, CDR2 SMNVEV (reference sequence). The CDR3 sequence is CASTSGLPTDTQYF.

This chain links TRBV7-9 with TRBJ2-7. Germline values: CDR1 SEHNR, CDR2 FQNEAQ (reference sequence). The CDR3 is made up of 14 amino acids. CDR3 residues: CASSYQGNSYEQYF. The full variable domain, its missing parts supplied by reference TRBV7-9 and TRBJ2-7, is DTGVSQNPRHKITKRGQNVTFRCDPISEHNRLYWYRQTLGQGPEFLTYFQNEAQLEKSRLLSDRFSAERPKGSFSTLEIQRTEQGDSAMYLCASSYQGNSYEQYFGPGTRLTVT.

This clonotype counts as medium-sized (0.01 to 0.1%) by frequency. This chain joins TRBV6-1 and TRBJ2-1; as DNA is missing, the TRBD2 call by TCRdb cannot be tested. The CDR3 length is 14 residues. Germline CDR1 is MNHNS and CDR2 is SASEGT. CDR3 in amino acids: CASSYGGLRGEQFF.

Its frequency marks this clonotype as medium-sized. The genes are TRBV4-2 and TRBJ2-6; no DNA is available, so the TRBD1 call from TCRdb remains unchecked. The length of the CDR3 is 17 residues. Germline CDR1 reads LGHNA; CDR2 reads YNFKEQ. CDR3 in amino acids: CASSQDGDNSGANVLTF.

This clonotype ranks as medium-sized in terms of frequency. V gene TRBV4-2 combines with J gene TRBJ1-1; TCRdb's assignment of TRBD1 cannot be checked, as there is no DNA. The CDR3 is 14 residues long. Germline loops: CDR1 LGHNA, CDR2 YNFKEQ. The CDR3 is CASSQEGGPTEAFF.

Frequency places this clonotype as medium-sized. The CDR3 is CASSQVETVPNTEAFF. This rearrangement joins TRBV4-1 to TRBJ1-1. The CDR3 length is 16 residues. CDR1 is MGHRA, CDR2 YSYEKL, per germline.

Considering frequency, this clonotype is medium-sized (0.01 to 0.1%). The genes are TRBV14 and TRBJ2-7; absent DNA, TCRdb's TRBD1 call cannot be checked. The length of the CDR3 is 12 residues. Germline V gene sequence: CDR1 SGHDN, CDR2 FVKESK. CDR3 protein: CASSLQGYEQYF.

This clonotype is called medium-sized based on its frequency. The chain couples TRBV6-5 to TRBJ2-7; TCRdb calls TRBD1, which cannot be checked without DNA. Germline assignment: CDR1 MNHEY and CDR2 SVGAGI. The CDR3 spans 18 residues. CDR3 in amino acids: CASSYFGPGGTVDYEQYF.

The chain recombines TRBV6-1 with TRBJ1-5. Germline V gene lookup returns CDR1 MNHNS and CDR2 SASEGT. The CDR3 extends over 12 amino acids. Here the CDR3 reads CASRVFDQPQHF.

This clonotype is deemed medium-sized by its frequency. The chain couples TRBV5-1 to TRBJ1-5. The CDR3 runs 13 residues. CDR1 and CDR2 from the germline V gene are SGHRS and YFSETQ. The CDR3 loop reads CASSLDSNQPQHF.

This chain uses TRBV2 with TRBJ2-3; TCRdb reports TRBD1, a call that lacks DNA to check it against. The CDR3 is 13 amino acids. The V gene's germline CDR1 is SNHLY and CDR2 FYNNEI. CDR3 amino acids: CASSEAAGYTQYF.

The J gene is TRBJ2-3, the V gene TRBV27; TCRdb picks TRBD2, but there is no DNA to check that call. The CDR3 consists of 16 residues. Germline-derived CDR1 and CDR2 are MNHEY and SMNVEV (reference sequence). CDR3 in amino acids: CASSLQTSGLKDTQYF.

This clonotype counts as medium-sized by frequency. The chain employs TRBV7-9 and TRBJ2-7; TCRdb outputs TRBD1, but without DNA this stays unchecked. The germline gives CDR1 SEHNR, CDR2 FQNEAQ (reference sequence). The length of the CDR3 is 14 residues. This chain's CDR3 is CASSLGDREYEQYF.

This clonotype is identified as medium-sized (0.01 to 0.1%) from frequency. The V call is TRBV28, the J call TRBJ2-3; TCRdb outputs TRBD1, but without DNA this stays unchecked. Germline CDR1 is MDHEN and CDR2 is SYDVKM. This CDR3 region has 14 residues. CDR3 sequence: CASSFLGAGDTQYF.

By frequency, this clonotype is medium-sized. Here the CDR3 reads CASSEVRRYTDTQYF. V is TRBV6-1 and J is TRBJ2-3. The germline V gene encodes CDR1 MNHNS and CDR2 SASEGT. The CDR3 extends over 15 amino acids.

This chain uses TRBV12-3 or TRBV12-4 with TRBJ2-5; lacking DNA, the TRBD1 call made by TCRdb goes unchecked. The CDR3 sequence is 17 residues long. The CDR3 protein is CASSPDPGRGDQETQYF.

This chain uses TRBV6-1 with TRBJ2-1; TCRdb indicates TRBD1, and absent DNA this call remains unverified. This CDR3 spans 15 amino acids. The germline V gene encodes CDR1 MNHNS and CDR2 SASEGT. The CDR3 region is CASRPDSYSYNEQFF.